Listed below are T cell receptor beta chains from one sample, sequenced in a study of T cells in Graves' hyperthyroidism and ophthalmopathy. TCRdb analysed the multiplex PCR reads with MiXCR anew, one entry per CDR3 protein. The sample holds hundreds of thousands of distinct CDR3 sequences, just under 45% seen once. Material: peripheral blood or thyroid tissue (not recorded which). Receptors originate from an adult man with Graves' disease, either hyperthyroidism or ophthalmopathy (not recorded which). CDR3s include the opening cysteine and the closing phenylalanine or tryptophan. The D gene is left open where the match is weak. Clone size is not always given. Where it is, it says once, few, many or a class for expanded clones.

d_call clone_size j_call v_call cdr3_aa cdr3_nt
NA NA TRBJ1-6 TRBV5-1 CASSLGQDPSPLHF TGCGCCAGCAGCTTGGGACAGGATCCTTCACCCCTCCACTTT
NA few TRBJ2-7 TRBV3-1 CASSQDGVMGEQYF TGTGCCAGCAGCCAAGATGGGGTTATGGGCGAGCAGTACTTC
NA few TRBJ1-1 TRBV29-1 CSTRPPGGEAFF TGCAGCACCCGACCCCCCGGCGGTGAAGCTTTCTTT
TRBD1 many TRBJ1-4 TRBV6-1 CASTAGTGKEKLFF TGTGCCAGCACCGCGGGGACAGGGAAGGAAAAACTGTTTTTT
NA few TRBJ2-7 TRBV5-1 CASSLGTYSSSYEQYF TGCGCCAGCAGCTTGGGTACGTACAGCAGCTCCTACGAGCAGTACTTC
TRBD2 NA TRBJ2-5 TRBV7-7 CASSVTSEETQYF TGTGCTAGCAGCGTGACTAGCGAAGAGACCCAGTACTTC
NA few TRBJ1-1 TRBV2 CASTPMTEGPGGSFF TGTGCCAGCACCCCCATGACAGAGGGCCCGGGCGGGTCTTTCTTT
TRBD2 few TRBJ2-7 TRBV2 CASSEAGLAGWQYF TGTGCCAGCAGTGAAGCTGGACTAGCGGGCTGGCAGTACTTC
TRBD1 NA TRBJ1-2 TRBV7-9 CTNRGGYGYTF TGTACCAACAGGGGAGGCTATGGCTACACCTTC
TRBD1 many TRBJ2-5 TRBV7-3 CASSYSRGHSATQYF TGTGCCAGCAGCTACTCCAGGGGGCACTCCGCAACCCAATACTTC
NA many TRBJ1-1 TRBV12-3/TRBV12-4 CASSDPGQPNTEAFF TGTGCCAGCAGTGACCCCGGACAGCCGAACACTGAAGCTTTCTTT
TRBD2 few TRBJ2-2 TRBV7-2 CASSLGIAGLTGELFF TGTGCCAGCAGCTTGGGGATAGCGGGGCTAACCGGGGAGCTGTTTTTT
TRBD1 NA TRBJ1-6 TRBV7-8 CASTERQGLPYNSPLHF TGTGCCAGCACCGAACGACAGGGGCTCCCCTATAATTCACCCCTCCACTTT
NA NA TRBJ1-4 TRBV12-5 CASGSPPEKLFF TGTGCTAGTGGTTCCCCCCCTGAAAAACTGTTTTTT
NA many TRBJ1-1 TRBV12-3/TRBV12-4 CASRDSMNTEAFF TGTGCCAGCAGGGACAGCATGAACACTGAAGCTTTCTTT
NA NA TRBJ2-5 TRBV2 CASSEEQIGLQGTQYF TGTGCCAGCAGTGAAGAGCAGATTGGACTCCAAGGGACCCAGTACTTC
NA NA TRBJ1-3 TRBV2 CASSPFLGGTGNTIYF TGTGCCAGCAGCCCGTTTTTGGGGGGGACTGGAAACACCATATATTTT
TRBD1 once TRBJ1-6 TRBV7-9 CASRPGQGSNSPLHF TGTGCCAGCCGCCCGGGACAGGGGAGTAATTCACCCCTCCACTTT
TRBD1 NA TRBJ1-5 TRBV30 CAGPGQHSNQPQHF TGTGCCGGGCCGGGACAGCATAGCAATCAGCCCCAGCATTTT
TRBD2 NA TRBJ2-7 TRBV20-1 CSANPVAGGAVREQYF TGCAGTGCTAACCCCGTGGCGGGAGGGGCCGTAAGAGAGCAGTACTTC
NA NA TRBJ2-5 TRBV7-6 CASSIRGRETQYF TGTGCTAGCAGCATCAGGGGCCGCGAGACCCAGTACTTC
NA NA TRBJ1-5 TRBV15 CATSSRGQPQHF TGTGCCACCAGCAGTCGGGGGCAGCCCCAGCATTTT
NA many TRBJ2-7 TRBV7-9 CASSLALSGSYEQYF TGTGCCAGCAGCTTAGCGCTCAGCGGCTCCTACGAGCAGTACTTC
NA NA TRBJ2-7 TRBV29-1 CSVEPLGGYEQYF TGCAGCGTTGAACCCTTGGGAGGATACGAGCAGTACTTC
TRBD1 NA TRBJ1-2 TRBV14 CASSRTGVYYGYTF TGTGCCAGCAGCCGTACAGGGGTTTACTATGGCTACACCTTC
NA few TRBJ1-2 TRBV14 CASSPTGIRGYTF TGTGCCAGCAGCCCCACAGGGATTCGTGGCTACACCTTC
NA few TRBJ1-5 TRBV7-8 CASSLGDRRNQPQHF TGTGCCAGCAGCTTGGGCGACAGGAGGAATCAGCCCCAGCATTTT
NA NA TRBJ1-2 TRBV5-4 CASSFAAQGTNYGYTF TGTGCCAGCAGCTTCGCCGCACAGGGCACTAACTATGGCTACACCTTC
NA NA TRBJ1-3 TRBV10-3 CAISASQVVSGNTIYF TGTGCCATCAGTGCTTCACAGGTGGTCTCTGGAAACACCATATATTTT
TRBD2 NA TRBJ2-2 TRBV11-2 CASSQDLTGGYTGELFF TGTGCCAGCAGCCAAGATTTGACGGGGGGTTACACCGGGGAGCTGTTTTTT
TRBD1 NA TRBJ1-6 TRBV13 CASSGGTATGSPLHF TGTGCCAGCAGCGGGGGGACAGCTACGGGTTCACCCCTCCACTTT
NA few TRBJ1-1 TRBV2 CASRLDRSTEAFF TGTGCCAGTAGACTCGACAGAAGCACTGAAGCTTTCTTT
NA NA TRBJ1-2 TRBV6-5 CASSYSTGSDGYTF TGTGCCAGCAGTTACTCGACGGGGTCAGATGGCTACACCTTC
TRBD1 NA TRBJ1-5 TRBV19 CASSPTGGGNQPQHF TGTGCCAGTAGTCCCACAGGGGGAGGGAATCAGCCCCAGCATTTT
TRBD2 NA TRBJ2-7 TRBV28 CASRRTSGGMAEQYF TGTGCCAGCAGGCGGACTAGCGGGGGTATGGCCGAGCAGTACTTC
NA many TRBJ2-7 TRBV7-9 CAWGTGTDYEQYF TGTGCCTGGGGGACGGGCACCGACTACGAGCAGTACTTC
NA NA TRBJ2-1 TRBV10-3 CAISGPRSDEQFF TGTGCCATCAGTGGGCCGCGGAGCGATGAGCAGTTCTTC
TRBD1 few TRBJ1-2 TRBV4-1 CASSQDRTGTYGYTF TGCGCCAGCAGCCAAGATCGGACAGGTACCTATGGCTACACCTTC
NA many TRBJ2-7 TRBV7-9 CASSGGQSYEQYF TGTGCCAGCAGCGGTGGACAGAGCTACGAGCAGTACTTC
TRBD2 NA TRBJ2-5 TRBV10-3 CAIAGRAQETQYF TGTGCCATCGCTGGGAGGGCCCAAGAGACCCAGTACTTC
NA NA TRBJ1-4 TRBV15 CATSSVSQEPEKLFF TGTGCCACCAGCAGCGTTAGTCAGGAACCTGAAAAACTGTTTTTT